Listed here is a single T cell receptor (beta chain). TCRdb reanalysed the PCR reads using MiXCR and keeps one entry per CDR3 protein. The profile covers around 85,000 distinct CDR3 sequences, with approximately 54% appearing a single time and around a tenth taken by the ten largest. These data originate in a study of CDR3 diversity in severe acne. Per the germline V gene, CDR1 is SGHDT and CDR2 is YYEEEE. Trimming shortened V by 3 bases and J by 6 bases, and 12 bases separated the two germline ends. The CDR3 covers 14 residues. The chain links TRBV5-6 to TRBJ1-4; D might be TRBD1 (5 bases). The sequenced sample consisted of blood. This clonotype originated in a male donor with severe acne vulgaris. CDR3 DNA sequence: TGTGCCAGCAGCTCTTCCAGGGTTCATGAAAAACTGTTTTTT. Its translation is CASSSSRVHEKLFF.